This T cell receptor beta chain was found in a study of blood T cell repertoires in COVID-19. Using immunoSEQ multiplex PCR, the repertoire was profiled, and TCRdb retains in-frame clones only, with some absent. This table has roughly 120,000 clones, around 85% appearing once. CDR3 length: 15 residues. Trimming left V 4 bases short and J 1 base short, with 14 bases between. Germline V CDR1 and CDR2: SGHAT, FQNNGV. Seattle patient enrollment occurred during active infection, with longitudinal follow-up thereafter. The chain employs TRBV11-2 and TRBJ2-7, with a tentative D call TRBD2 (5 bases). This TCR derives from a woman aged 55-70 years with COVID-19, enrolled during active disease. The sequencing sample was made of peripheral blood. The DNA of the CDR3 is TGTGCCAGCAGCTATGACCACGGGGTATCCTACGAGCAGTACTTC. Protein: CASSYDHGVSYEQYF.